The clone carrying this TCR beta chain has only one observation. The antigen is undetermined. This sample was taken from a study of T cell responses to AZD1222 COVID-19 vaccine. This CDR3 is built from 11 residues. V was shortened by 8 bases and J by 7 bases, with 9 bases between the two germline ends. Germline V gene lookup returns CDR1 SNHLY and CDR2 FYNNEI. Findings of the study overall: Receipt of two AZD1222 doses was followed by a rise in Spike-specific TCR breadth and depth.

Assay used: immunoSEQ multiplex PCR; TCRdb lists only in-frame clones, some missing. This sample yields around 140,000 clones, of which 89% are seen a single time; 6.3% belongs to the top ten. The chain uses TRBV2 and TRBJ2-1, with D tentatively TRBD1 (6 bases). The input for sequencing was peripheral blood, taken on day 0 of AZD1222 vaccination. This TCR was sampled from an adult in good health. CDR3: CASGRGNEQFF. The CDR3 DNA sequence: TGTGCCAGCGGTAGGGGGAATGAGCAGTTCTTC. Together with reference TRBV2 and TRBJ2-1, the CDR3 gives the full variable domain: EPEVTQTPSHQVTQMGQEVILRCVPISNHLYFYWYRQILGQKVEFLVSFYNNEISEKSEIFDDQFSVERPDGSNFTLKIRSTKLEDSAMYFCASGRGNEQFFGPGTRLTVL.